The 2 T cell receptor beta chains listed next were all sequenced from one sample in a study of blood T cell repertoires in COVID-19 (dated by TCRdb to 2020 to 2021). The library was obtained by the immunoSEQ multiplex PCR assay. TCRdb mirrors the immuneACCESS table, restricted to in-frame sequences. Some clones are absent from its copies; in checked studies, under half trace to an unresolved V gene, and the reason for the others is unknown. For this sample the table gives some 260,000 clones, of which approximately 91% were detected only once. 0.65% to 0.8% of the sample is taken by the ten largest. Sequenced: peripheral blood. These receptors were collected from a human donor in a cohort sampled during active COVID-19.

In this sample, this clone turned up a few times. The V gene is TRBV20-1, the J gene TRBJ1-2; perhaps TRBD1 as D (5 bases). The germline V gene encodes CDR1 DFQATT and CDR2 SNEGSKA (reference sequence). The germline V and J ends were trimmed by 6 bases and 3 bases, with 8 bases remaining between them. This CDR3 is 11 amino acids long. The CDR3 loop reads CSAGEDYGYTF. In DNA form, the CDR3 reads TGCAGTGCAGGGGAGGACTATGGCTACACCTTC.

The CDR3 is CASSFRPGVETQYF. CDR3 DNA sequence: TGTGCCAGCAGCTTCCGCCCGGGGGTAGAGACCCAGTACTTC. The chain uses TRBV7-8 and TRBJ2-5; possible D gene TRBD2, 6 bases. There are 14 residues in the CDR3. Germline V gene lookup returns CDR1 SGHVS and CDR2 FQNEAQ. The germline V and J ends were trimmed by 3 bases and 4 bases, with 12 bases remaining between them.